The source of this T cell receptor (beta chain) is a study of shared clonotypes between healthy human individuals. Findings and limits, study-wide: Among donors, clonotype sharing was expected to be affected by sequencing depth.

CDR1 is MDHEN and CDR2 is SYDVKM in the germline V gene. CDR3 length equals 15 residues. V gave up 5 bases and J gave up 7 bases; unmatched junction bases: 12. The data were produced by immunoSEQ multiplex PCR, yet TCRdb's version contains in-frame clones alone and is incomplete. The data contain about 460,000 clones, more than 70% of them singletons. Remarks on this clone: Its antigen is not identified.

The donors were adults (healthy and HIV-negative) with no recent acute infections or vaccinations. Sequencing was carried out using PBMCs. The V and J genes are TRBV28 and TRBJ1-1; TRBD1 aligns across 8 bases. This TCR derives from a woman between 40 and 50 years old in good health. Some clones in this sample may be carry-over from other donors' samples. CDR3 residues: CASSTWTGRSVEAFF. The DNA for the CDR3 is TGTGCCAGCAGTACCTGGACAGGGAGATCCGTTGAAGCTTTCTTT.